This TCR beta chain was identified in a study of identical twins. Study-level points and caveats: Compared with models, monozygotic twins showed more out-of-frame TCR alpha sharing.

The length of the CDR3 is 16 residues. V lost 0 bases to trimming and J lost 4 bases, with 9 bases between them. The germline V gene has CDR1 KGHDR and CDR2 SFDVKD. A note on this clonotype: Antigen unknown.

TCRdb independently ran MiXCR on the 5' RACE reads; one entry per CDR3 protein. The sample lists around 680,000 distinct CDR3 sequences, approximately 9% occurring once. The sample was also reused in another study, on yellow fever vaccine responses in identical twins.

The sequence was obtained from a woman under 30 in good health. Sequencing used PBMCs. The V and J genes are TRBV24-1 and TRBJ2-6; D gene ambiguous. The CDR3 nucleotides read TGTGCCACCAGTGATTTGCTTCCATCCGGGGCCAACGTCCTGACTTTC. Protein sequence: CATSDLLPSGANVLTF.